This T cell receptor beta chain is drawn from a study of siplizumab effects on memory and regulatory T cells. Looked up from germline, CDR1 is SGHVS and CDR2 is FNYEAQ. Germline trimming cut 5 bases from V and 4 bases from J; bases unmatched to any gene: 8. The CDR3 is made up of 16 amino acids. This table comes from immunoSEQ multiplex PCR, and its TCRdb copy is limited to in-frame clones, with some not included. This sample has around 100,000 clones, with more than 90% found just once. For this clone: Its antigen remains unidentified.

Study-wide findings and caveats: Apparently key alloresponse contributors, naive T cells also seemed more diverse than memory cells. It was never confirmed that proliferating Tregs from siplizumab cultures were suppressive.

The TCR originated in a human donor in good health. Sequenced sample: CD4+ T cells sorted from blood. This chain joins TRBV7-6 and TRBJ2-1; 10 bases align to TRBD2. The CDR3 DNA reads TGTGCCAGCAGCCCGCTAGCGGGGGCCCCATACAATGAGCAGTTCTTC. Its translation: CASSPLAGAPYNEQFF.